The rows below give T cell receptor beta chains drawn from one sample of a study of shared clonotypes between healthy human individuals. Here immunoSEQ multiplex PCR was the method, and the copy in TCRdb shows in-frame clones only, minus some. The repertoire holds roughly 680,000 clones, with approximately 72% as singletons. Sequenced input: memory CD4+ T cells sorted from blood. These receptors all stem from a woman aged 25 to 39 in good health. CDR3s include the opening cysteine and the closing phenylalanine or tryptophan. D genes are given only for firm matches. Rows give clone size only sometimes, using once, few, many, or a class for an expanded clone.

abundance: NA; len: 17; j_gene: TRBJ1-3; d_gene: NA; v_gene: TRBV28; CDR3nt: TGTGCCAGCAGTGAATGGGGTCTACGGTCGATTGGAAACACCATATATTTT; CDR3aa: CASSEWGLRSIGNTIYF
abundance: NA; len: 17; j_gene: TRBJ1-4; d_gene: TRBD1; v_gene: TRBV15; CDR3nt: TGTGCCACCAGCGACCGGGACAGGGACATACTTAATGAAAAACTGTTTTTT; CDR3aa: CATSDRDRDILNEKLFF
abundance: NA; len: 13; j_gene: TRBJ1-1; d_gene: NA; v_gene: TRBV2; CDR3nt: TGTGCCAGCAGCCTACAGGGGAACACTGAAGCTTTCTTT; CDR3aa: CASSLQGNTEAFF
abundance: NA; len: 13; j_gene: TRBJ2-7; d_gene: NA; v_gene: TRBV27; CDR3nt: TGTGCCAGCAGTTCCTACTCTTTATCCGAGCAGTACTTC; CDR3aa: CASSSYSLSEQYF
abundance: NA; len: 15; j_gene: TRBJ2-2; d_gene: TRBD2; v_gene: TRBV11-2; CDR3nt: TGTGCCAGCAGCTCCCTAGCGGTGAACACCGGGGAGCTGTTTTTT; CDR3aa: CASSSLAVNTGELFF
abundance: few; len: 15; j_gene: TRBJ1-3; d_gene: NA; v_gene: TRBV27; CDR3nt: TGTGCCAGCAGTTTATTCGGGCTCTCTGGAAACACCATATATTTT; CDR3aa: CASSLFGLSGNTIYF
abundance: NA; len: 14; j_gene: TRBJ1-5; d_gene: NA; v_gene: TRBV2; CDR3nt: TGTGCCAGCAGTGAATCTCCCCCAGGGCAGCCCCAGCATTTT; CDR3aa: CASSESPPGQPQHF
abundance: NA; len: 15; j_gene: TRBJ2-7; d_gene: TRBD2; v_gene: TRBV7-9; CDR3nt: TGTGCCAGCAGCCCGGGACTAGCGGACTCCTACGAGCAGTACTTC; CDR3aa: CASSPGLADSYEQYF
abundance: NA; len: 14; j_gene: TRBJ2-7; d_gene: NA; v_gene: TRBV30; CDR3nt: TGTGCCTGGGAGATAACCGGTAAAGCCAGCGAGCAGTACTTC; CDR3aa: CAWEITGKASEQYF
abundance: NA; len: 16; j_gene: TRBJ2-7; d_gene: TRBD2; v_gene: TRBV4-1; CDR3nt: TGCGCCAGCAGCCAAGATAAGCGGGAGGGAACCTACGAGCAGTACTTC; CDR3aa: CASSQDKREGTYEQYF
abundance: NA; len: 14; j_gene: TRBJ1-2; d_gene: NA; v_gene: TRBV7-9; CDR3nt: TGTGCCAGCAGCCTCCCGGGTGGGGCGATAGGCTACACCTTC; CDR3aa: CASSLPGGAIGYTF
abundance: NA; len: 16; j_gene: TRBJ2-5; d_gene: TRBD2; v_gene: TRBV6-5; CDR3nt: TGTGCCAGCAGTTATCGCGGGGGGCCGGTTGGCGAGACCCAGTACTTC; CDR3aa: CASSYRGGPVGETQYF
abundance: NA; len: 15; j_gene: TRBJ2-1; d_gene: TRBD2; v_gene: TRBV5-4; CDR3nt: TGTGCCAGCAGCTTGGTGCTAGCGGCATACAATGAGCAGTTCTTC; CDR3aa: CASSLVLAAYNEQFF
abundance: many; len: 15; j_gene: TRBJ2-1; d_gene: TRBD1; v_gene: TRBV6-5; CDR3nt: TGTGCCAGCAGTGGACAGGGCAGCTCCTACAATGAGCAGTTCTTC; CDR3aa: CASSGQGSSYNEQFF
abundance: NA; len: 14; j_gene: TRBJ1-6; d_gene: NA; v_gene: TRBV27; CDR3nt: TGTGCCAGCAGGACAAACGTGGGAAATTCACCCCTCCACTTT; CDR3aa: CASRTNVGNSPLHF
abundance: NA; len: 16; j_gene: TRBJ2-5; d_gene: NA; v_gene: TRBV28; CDR3nt: TGTGCCAGCAGTTCCCGCGCCAGGGGTCTAGGAGAGACCCAGTACTTC; CDR3aa: CASSSRARGLGETQYF
abundance: few; len: 14; j_gene: TRBJ2-3; d_gene: NA; v_gene: TRBV27; CDR3nt: TGTGCCAGCAGTTTTAAGGGGGTAACAGATACGCAGTATTTT; CDR3aa: CASSFKGVTDTQYF
abundance: NA; len: 14; j_gene: TRBJ1-1; d_gene: TRBD1; v_gene: TRBV2; CDR3nt: TGTGCCAGCAGATCCGGACAGGGAGCCACTGAAGCTTTCTTT; CDR3aa: CASRSGQGATEAFF
abundance: once; len: 16; j_gene: TRBJ2-6; d_gene: NA; v_gene: TRBV7-8; CDR3nt: TGTGCCAGCAGCTTAGGCCCGAGTACTGGGGCCAACGTCCTGACTTTC; CDR3aa: CASSLGPSTGANVLTF
abundance: NA; len: 14; j_gene: TRBJ2-5; d_gene: NA; v_gene: TRBV11-2; CDR3nt: TGTGCCAGCAGCTTAGTTCCAGCCCGAGAGACCCAGTACTTC; CDR3aa: CASSLVPARETQYF
abundance: many; len: 15; j_gene: TRBJ2-7; d_gene: TRBD2; v_gene: TRBV5-5; CDR3nt: TGTGCCAGCAGCTATGCGGGGACTAGAGGCTACGAGCAGTACTTC; CDR3aa: CASSYAGTRGYEQYF
abundance: few; len: 17; j_gene: TRBJ2-2; d_gene: NA; v_gene: TRBV28; CDR3nt: TGTGCCAGCAGCCCCCCCCCGCGGAGCCTGAACACCGGGGAGCTGTTTTTT; CDR3aa: CASSPPPRSLNTGELFF
abundance: NA; len: 16; j_gene: TRBJ2-3; d_gene: TRBD2; v_gene: TRBV7-3; CDR3nt: TGTGCCAGCAGCGCGGGACTAGCGGGGCACGCAGATACGCAGTATTTT; CDR3aa: CASSAGLAGHADTQYF
abundance: NA; len: 15; j_gene: TRBJ2-1; d_gene: NA; v_gene: TRBV5-1; CDR3nt: TGCGCCAGCAGCTTGAGTAGCGGCAGTTACAATGAGCAGTTCTTC; CDR3aa: CASSLSSGSYNEQFF
abundance: NA; len: 19; j_gene: TRBJ2-5; d_gene: TRBD2; v_gene: TRBV7-8; CDR3nt: TGTGCCAGCAGCTTAGGGGCTAGTCAACCGGGAGGGATTTCGGAGACCCAGTACTTC; CDR3aa: CASSLGASQPGGISETQYF
abundance: NA; len: 15; j_gene: TRBJ1-1; d_gene: TRBD1; v_gene: TRBV5-1; CDR3nt: TGCGCCAGCAGCTTGGCGACAGGGCCGAACACTGAAGCTTTCTTT; CDR3aa: CASSLATGPNTEAFF
abundance: once; len: 14; j_gene: TRBJ2-7; d_gene: NA; v_gene: TRBV2; CDR3nt: TGTGCCAGCAGTGGGGGGCTGGGAACTTTCGAGCAGTACTTC; CDR3aa: CASSGGLGTFEQYF
abundance: NA; len: 14; j_gene: TRBJ1-4; d_gene: NA; v_gene: TRBV7-9; CDR3nt: TGTGCCAGCACCCGAGAGGGAAAGGGAGAAAAACTGTTTTTT; CDR3aa: CASTREGKGEKLFF
abundance: NA; len: 13; j_gene: TRBJ2-5; d_gene: TRBD1; v_gene: TRBV27; CDR3nt: TGTGCCAGCAGGCCGACAGGGGGAGAGACCCAGTACTTC; CDR3aa: CASRPTGGETQYF
abundance: once; len: 15; j_gene: TRBJ1-2; d_gene: NA; v_gene: TRBV4-1; CDR3nt: TGCGCCAGCAGCCCCTCCTGGACGGAAAACTATGGCTACACCTTC; CDR3aa: CASSPSWTENYGYTF
abundance: NA; len: 17; j_gene: TRBJ2-2; d_gene: NA; v_gene: TRBV27; CDR3nt: TGTGCCAGCAGTCCTTGGGGGAGGGGGCTTAACACCGGGGAGCTGTTTTTT; CDR3aa: CASSPWGRGLNTGELFF
abundance: many; len: 18; j_gene: TRBJ1-5; d_gene: TRBD1; v_gene: TRBV19; CDR3nt: TGTGCCAGCGCTCCCAAACAGGGGGCTCCTTATAGCAATCAGCCCCAGCATTTT; CDR3aa: CASAPKQGAPYSNQPQHF
abundance: NA; len: 15; j_gene: TRBJ2-7; d_gene: NA; v_gene: TRBV15; CDR3nt: TGTGCCACCAGCAGAGATGGGGCGGAGGGGGACGAGCAGTACTTC; CDR3aa: CATSRDGAEGDEQYF
abundance: NA; len: 14; j_gene: TRBJ2-2; d_gene: NA; v_gene: TRBV6-4; CDR3nt: TGTGCCAGCAGTGCACAGCGAGGCACCGGGGAGCTGTTTTTT; CDR3aa: CASSAQRGTGELFF
abundance: NA; len: 14; j_gene: TRBJ2-7; d_gene: NA; v_gene: TRBV29-1; CDR3nt: TGCAGCGTTGTAGGGGGGCGTATACCCTACGAGCAGTACTTC; CDR3aa: CSVVGGRIPYEQYF
abundance: NA; len: 15; j_gene: TRBJ2-1; d_gene: TRBD1; v_gene: TRBV11-3; CDR3nt: TGTGCCAGCAGCTTAAGCAGGGGGCTAAGTAATGAGCAGTTCTTC; CDR3aa: CASSLSRGLSNEQFF
abundance: NA; len: 14; j_gene: TRBJ1-2; d_gene: NA; v_gene: TRBV13; CDR3nt: TGTGCCAGCAGCCTAACATGGAACCGCTATGGCTACACCTTC; CDR3aa: CASSLTWNRYGYTF
abundance: NA; len: 12; j_gene: TRBJ2-1; d_gene: NA; v_gene: TRBV2; CDR3nt: TGTGCCAGCAGGGAACTAGGAAATGAGCAGTTCTTC; CDR3aa: CASRELGNEQFF
abundance: few; len: 14; j_gene: TRBJ2-4; d_gene: TRBD2; v_gene: TRBV29-1; CDR3nt: TGCAGCGTTAGTGGGGGGAGGGCTAGCGGGATTCAGTACTTC; CDR3aa: CSVSGGRASGIQYF
abundance: NA; len: 14; j_gene: TRBJ1-1; d_gene: TRBD1; v_gene: TRBV19; CDR3nt: TGTGCCAGTAGTCCTGGGACAGTGGGGGCTGAAGCTTTCTTT; CDR3aa: CASSPGTVGAEAFF
abundance: NA; len: 14; j_gene: TRBJ2-1; d_gene: TRBD2; v_gene: TRBV28; CDR3nt: TGTGCCAGCAGTCAGCGGGAGTGGTACAATGAGCAGTTCTTC; CDR3aa: CASSQREWYNEQFF
abundance: NA; len: 17; j_gene: TRBJ2-1; d_gene: TRBD2; v_gene: TRBV4-1; CDR3nt: TGCGCCAGCAGCCAAGTACTAGCGGGAGGCCCGCGCGATGAGCAGTTCTTC; CDR3aa: CASSQVLAGGPRDEQFF
abundance: NA; len: 16; j_gene: TRBJ1-1; d_gene: TRBD1; v_gene: TRBV18; CDR3nt: TGTGCCAGCTCATCCCAGGCGGGACAGAGGAACACTGAAGCTTTCTTT; CDR3aa: CASSSQAGQRNTEAFF
abundance: NA; len: 15; j_gene: TRBJ2-2; d_gene: TRBD1; v_gene: TRBV27; CDR3nt: TGTGCCAGCAGTTTGCAGGGACAGGTCGCCGGGGAGCTGTTTTTT; CDR3aa: CASSLQGQVAGELFF
abundance: NA; len: 17; j_gene: TRBJ2-3; d_gene: TRBD2; v_gene: TRBV7-9; CDR3nt: TGTGCCAGCAGCTTAGGTAGCGGGAGCTTGGGCACAGATACGCAGTATTTT; CDR3aa: CASSLGSGSLGTDTQYF
abundance: NA; len: 15; j_gene: TRBJ2-7; d_gene: NA; v_gene: TRBV5-1; CDR3nt: TGCGCCAGCAGCTTCGAGGCATCCCCCTATTACGAGCAGTACTTC; CDR3aa: CASSFEASPYYEQYF
abundance: NA; len: 15; j_gene: TRBJ2-5; d_gene: NA; v_gene: TRBV5-5; CDR3nt: TGTGCCAGCAGCCTGCAGATAGCGAACCTAGAGACCCAGTACTTC; CDR3aa: CASSLQIANLETQYF
abundance: NA; len: 14; j_gene: TRBJ2-3; d_gene: NA; v_gene: TRBV11-3; CDR3nt: TGTGCCAGCAGCTTAAGCAGGGCGACAGATACGCAGTATTTT; CDR3aa: CASSLSRATDTQYF
abundance: NA; len: 15; j_gene: TRBJ2-7; d_gene: TRBD2; v_gene: TRBV11-2; CDR3nt: TGTGCCAGCAGCTTAGGGCTAGCGGGAGACTACGAGCAGTACTTC; CDR3aa: CASSLGLAGDYEQYF
abundance: NA; len: 11; j_gene: TRBJ2-1; d_gene: NA; v_gene: TRBV28; CDR3nt: TGTGCCAGCAGTTCATTCCTGGAGCAGTTCTTC; CDR3aa: CASSSFLEQFF
abundance: NA; len: 15; j_gene: TRBJ2-1; d_gene: NA; v_gene: TRBV19; CDR3nt: TGTGCCAGTAGTATAGGAGCCGGGAAGTGGAATGAGCAGTTCTTC; CDR3aa: CASSIGAGKWNEQFF
abundance: NA; len: 15; j_gene: TRBJ1-2; d_gene: NA; v_gene: TRBV18; CDR3nt: TGTGCCAGCTCACCACCGTTGGACAGACGATATGGCTACACCTTC; CDR3aa: CASSPPLDRRYGYTF
abundance: few; len: 14; j_gene: TRBJ1-5; d_gene: NA; v_gene: TRBV18; CDR3nt: TGTGCCAGCTCACGAGGACAGAGAGATCAGCCCCAGCATTTT; CDR3aa: CASSRGQRDQPQHF
abundance: NA; len: 15; j_gene: TRBJ1-5; d_gene: NA; v_gene: TRBV6-5; CDR3nt: TGTGCCAGCAGGCCGGGACACCATAGCAATCAGCCCCAGCATTTT; CDR3aa: CASRPGHHSNQPQHF
abundance: few; len: 14; j_gene: TRBJ2-7; d_gene: TRBD1; v_gene: TRBV18; CDR3nt: TGTGCCAGCTCACCACGACAGGGGGACAACGAGCAGTACTTC; CDR3aa: CASSPRQGDNEQYF